These 8 T cell receptor beta chains originate from one sample sequenced in a study of blood T cell repertoires in COVID-19. Only in-frame clones appear in the TCRdb table, and some are missing; sequencing was by immunoSEQ multiplex PCR. The sample contains a few hundred thousand clones, about 85% of which appear only once. What was sequenced was PBMCs or T cells enriched from blood (not recorded which). The receptors originated from a woman aged 55-70 years who had recovered from COVID-19.

The chain has TRBV28 and TRBJ2-7; no clear D gene. Trimming removed 4 bases at V and 1 base at J, with 5 bases between. This CDR3 spans 12 amino acids. Germline-derived CDR1 and CDR2 are MDHEN and SYDVKM. CDR3 sequence: CASSSQSYEQYV. The CDR3 bases are TGTGCCAGCAGTTCCCAGTCCTACGAGCAGTACGTC.

The V gene is TRBV9, the J gene TRBJ1-3; D may be TRBD1 (5 bases). This CDR3 is built from 16 residues. V was pared by 3 bases and J by 0 bases, with 13 bases between. Per germline, CDR1 SGDLS and CDR2 YYNGEE. The CDR3 nucleotides are TGTGCCAGCAGCGCACAGGCGGTGTACTCTGGAAACACCATATATTTT. It is translated as CASSAQAVYSGNTIYF.

V usage is TRBV7-6 and J usage is TRBJ2-5, with D perhaps matching TRBD1 (5 bases). CDR3 size: 11 residues. Germline CDR1 reads SGHVS; CDR2 reads FNYEAQ. Trimming took off 8 bases at V and 4 bases at J, with 8 bases between the two ends. The CDR3 here is CASAQGETQYF. DNA for the CDR3: TGTGCCAGCGCCCAGGGAGAGACCCAGTACTTC. The variable domain in full, with the rest retrieved from reference TRBV7-6 and TRBJ2-5, is GAGVSQSPRYKVTKRGQDVALRCDPISGHVSLYWYRQALGQGPEFLTYFNYEAQQDKSGLPNDRFSAERPEGSISTLTIQRTEQRDSAMYRCASAQGETQYFGPGTRLLVL.

This chain connects TRBV7-6 to TRBJ1-2; 7 bases line up with TRBD1. Per germline, CDR1 SGHVS and CDR2 FNYEAQ. J lost 2 bases, V lost 2 bases, and 11 bases had no gene match. The CDR3 has 17 residues. CDR3 region: CASSLTLRGVANYGYTF. CDR3 in DNA: TGTGCCAGCAGCTTAACACTCAGGGGGGTGGCGAACTATGGCTACACCTTC.

The chain uses TRBV2 and TRBJ2-5, with D possibly being TRBD2 (6 bases). Between the trimmed V and J ends, which lost 6 bases and 5 bases, there was a span of 19 bases. Germline V gives CDR1 SNHLY, CDR2 FYNNEI. The CDR3 is 15 amino acids. Here the CDR3 DNA reads TGTGCCAGCAGCTCCCGGATGGAGGGCGGGGAGACCCAGTACTTC. As protein: CASSSRMEGGETQYF.

This chain connects TRBV5-8 to TRBJ2-2, with 13 bases fitting TRBD2. The CDR3 length is 17 residues. Germline-derived CDR1 and CDR2 are SGHTS and YDEGEE. V shed 0 bases, J shed 3 bases, and the junction held 2 bases outside the gene matches. The CDR3 sequence: CASSLEGLAGDTGELFF. The DNA for the CDR3 is TGTGCCAGCAGCTTGGAAGGACTAGCGGGGGACACCGGGGAGCTGTTTTTT.

The CDR3 sequence: CAISGTGDTEAFF. CDR3 bases: TGTGCCATCAGTGGGACAGGGGACACTGAAGCTTTCTTT. This rearrangement joins TRBV10-3 to TRBJ1-1; 9 bases fit TRBD1. From germline, CDR1 is ENHRY and CDR2 SYGVKD. The J segment lost 3 bases and the V segment lost 4 bases, leaving 0 bases of the junction unmatched. This CDR3 region has 13 residues.

The rearrangement uses TRBV20-1 and TRBJ1-2, with 8 bases matching TRBD1. The germline CDR1 and CDR2 sequences are DFQATT and SNEGSKA (reference sequence). V dropped 3 bases and J dropped 7; count of bases not matched to a gene: 13. The CDR3 loop spans 15 amino acids. This chain's CDR3 is CSASPEGGRGPGYTF. The DNA for the CDR3 is TGCAGTGCTAGTCCAGAGGGGGGCAGGGGGCCTGGCTACACCTTC.